This T cell receptor (beta chain) is from a study of cytomegalovirus exposure and HLA in healthy donors. The ends were cut back, 5 bases at V and 5 bases at J, with 9 bases in the middle. This CDR3 has 12 residues. Germline V gives CDR1 LNHDA, CDR2 SQIVND (reference sequence). The donors were part of the validation cohort, which consisted of about 130 subjects and was separate from the first cohort of hundreds of subjects. This table comes from immunoSEQ multiplex PCR, and its TCRdb copy is limited to in-frame clones, with some not included. The top ten hold 7.5% to 9% of the sample, which has around 140,000 clones, about 87% seen once.

The clonotype was recovered from a man between 18 and 29 years old in good health and CMV-seropositive. This rearrangement joins TRBV19 to TRBJ2-5; the D gene is possibly TRBD2 (5 bases). The sequenced material came from PBMCs. Written as DNA, the CDR3 is TGTGCCAGTAGTGACCCGGGGGAGACCCAGTACTTC. It specifies CASSDPGETQYF.